Listed below are T cell receptor beta chains from one sample, sequenced in a study of T cells in Graves' hyperthyroidism and ophthalmopathy. One entry per CDR3 protein, called by TCRdb with MiXCR from the multiplex PCR reads. The sample holds 500,000 to 600,000 distinct CDR3 sequences, about 43% seen once. The sequencing input was peripheral blood or thyroid tissue (not recorded which). Source of these receptors: a woman under 30 with Graves' hyperthyroidism. Both conserved end residues are part of each CDR3. Each record gives: CDR3 DNA, CDR3 protein, J gene, V gene, clone size, D gene. D genes are given only for firm matches. Size is omitted from some rows. Given values are once, few, many or a class for expanded clones.

TGTGCCAGCAGCATCCCGGGACTAGCGGCAGAGACCCAGTACTTC CASSIPGLAAETQYF TRBJ2-5 TRBV5-5 many TRBD2
TGTGCCAGCAGCCGCGGACGGAAGGAAAATGAAAAACTGTTTTTT CASSRGRKENEKLFF TRBJ1-4 TRBV11-2 many .
TGTGCCAGCTCACCCGAAATAGAATCCCGGGAAGCTTTCTTT CASSPEIESREAFF TRBJ1-1 TRBV18 . .
TGTGCCACCAGCGGGGGACTAGCGGGGCGCTACGAGCAGTACTTC CATSGGLAGRYEQYF TRBJ2-7 TRBV15 . TRBD2
TGTGCCAGCAGCTTAGGCGACAGGGAAGGCACCGGGGAGCTGTTTTTT CASSLGDREGTGELFF TRBJ2-2 TRBV7-9 . TRBD1
TGCGCCAGCAAAGGGACTAGCGGACCCTACGAGCAGTACTTC CASKGTSGPYEQYF TRBJ2-7 TRBV10-2 many TRBD2
TGTGCCAGCAGCCCGACCTCGGCGGGAGGGGTAGAGACCCAGTACTTC CASSPTSAGGVETQYF TRBJ2-5 TRBV9 many TRBD2
TGCGCCAGCAGTGTCAGGGGTTCCGAACAGCCCCAGCATTTT CASSVRGSEQPQHF TRBJ1-5 TRBV4-1 many .
TGTGCCACAATTAGCGGGAGCATCAACAATGAGCAGTTCTTC CATISGSINNEQFF TRBJ2-1 TRBV2 . TRBD2
TGTGCCACCAGGCTAGCGGGAGCGAATGAGCAGTTCTTC CATRLAGANEQFF TRBJ2-1 TRBV24-1 . TRBD2
TGTGCCAGCAGTGAAGCGTGGGGGGGGGAGACCCAGTACTTC CASSEAWGGETQYF TRBJ2-5 TRBV2 many TRBD2
TGTGCCTGCAGCTTCGGCCAGGGGGGAAACACCGGGGAGCTGTTTTTT CACSFGQGGNTGELFF TRBJ2-2 TRBV13 . .
TGTGCCAGCCGAGGGATGCTTTCGGGGGACGAGCAGTACTTC CASRGMLSGDEQYF TRBJ2-7 TRBV2 many .
TGTGCCACCAGCGGGAAGATGAACACTGAAGCTTTCTTT CATSGKMNTEAFF TRBJ1-1 TRBV15 many .
TGTGCCAGCAGCTTGGTTGGGGAGGAAAACTATGACTACACCTTC CASSLVGEENYDYTF TRBJ1-2 TRBV13 . .
TGCAGTGTTACCGCCCGGGACAGCTCTGGAAACACCATATATTTT CSVTARDSSGNTIYF TRBJ1-3 TRBV20-1 . TRBD1
TGTGCCAGCAAGAAGGGAATGAACACTGAAGCTTTCTTT CASKKGMNTEAFF TRBJ1-1 TRBV25-1 many .
TGCAGTGCTAGAGATCTTATGCAGGGGGCAAGAGAGACCCAGTACTTC CSARDLMQGARETQYF TRBJ2-5 TRBV20-1 . TRBD1
TGTGCCAGCTCACCAAGTTCTAACACCGGGGAGCTGTTTTTT CASSPSSNTGELFF TRBJ2-2 TRBV9 . .
TGTGCCAGCTCACCAGATAGGGAGGTGCAGTACTTC CASSPDREVQYF TRBJ2-7 TRBV18 . .
TGTGCCAGCATTTTAATGGGCAGCCGGGGCGGGCAGTACTTC CASILMGSRGGQYF TRBJ2-7 TRBV6-1 . .
TGTGCCACCAGGGATGCCTACGAGCAGTACTTC CATRDAYEQYF TRBJ2-7 TRBV2 . .
TGTGCCAGCAGTTCTACCCCGGGACAGGTCATTAACTATGGCTACACCTTC CASSSTPGQVINYGYTF TRBJ1-2 TRBV27 few TRBD1
TGCAGTGCTAGAGATGAGGGAGGGCCGGGGACAGTGGCTAATGAAAAACTGTTTTTT CSARDEGGPGTVANEKLFF TRBJ1-4 TRBV20-1 . TRBD1
TGTGCCAGCAGCGTAGTGGGCAATGCGGGAAACACCATATATTTT CASSVVGNAGNTIYF TRBJ1-3 TRBV9 many .
TGTGCCAGCAGTGCAGGGGATTCACCCCTCCACTTT CASSAGDSPLHF TRBJ1-6 TRBV7-9 many .
TGTGCCAGCAGACCTCTCACTGAAGCTTTCTTT CASRPLTEAFF TRBJ1-1 TRBV12-3/TRBV12-4 many .
TGCAGCGGGGAGGGCATGTTGGGCGAGCATTTT CSGEGMLGEHF TRBJ1-5 TRBV29-1 . .
TGTGCCAGCCGCCGACTAGCGGCCGGGGAGCTGTTTTTT CASRRLAAGELFF TRBJ2-2 TRBV2 many TRBD2
TGTGCCATCAGTGACCTACAGGGGGGGGAGCTCTCTGGAAACACCATATATTTT CAISDLQGGELSGNTIYF TRBJ1-3 TRBV10-3 few TRBD1
TGTGCCAGCAGCTTGGGGTCTCACAATCAGCCCCAGCATTTT CASSLGSHNQPQHF TRBJ1-5 TRBV13 . .
TGCAGCGTTGAGGGGGGCTACACCTTC CSVEGGYTF TRBJ1-2 TRBV29-1 few .
TGCAGCGTTGGGGGGTGGACAGGGGGCTCTGAGAGGAACACTGAAGCTTTCTTT CSVGGWTGGSERNTEAFF TRBJ1-1 TRBV29-1 . TRBD1
TGTGCCGGCAGCTTTGGGGGTGAGCAGTTCTTC CAGSFGGEQFF TRBJ2-1 TRBV7-2 . .
TGTGCCACCAGCAGAGATCGGGAAGGCTCTGGGGCCAACGTCCTGACTTTC CATSRDREGSGANVLTF TRBJ2-6 TRBV15 . .
TGTGCCAGCAGTGCAGGGTTATCTCTGGGGAACACTGAAGCTTTCTTT CASSAGLSLGNTEAFF TRBJ1-1 TRBV9 many .
TGTGCCACCAGCAGAGACAGGGGGCAGCCCCAGCATTTT CATSRDRGQPQHF TRBJ1-5 TRBV15 . TRBD1
TGTGCCAGCAGCTTAGATCGTGGTTTGGCGCAAGAGACCCAGTACTTC CASSLDRGLAQETQYF TRBJ2-5 TRBV7-9 many .
TGTGCCAGCAGACGTACGCACAAGGGGATATATGGCTACACCTTC CASRRTHKGIYGYTF TRBJ1-2 TRBV13 many .
TGTGCCAGCAGACAGGGACGGCAAGGATTT CASRQGRQGF TRBJ1-5 TRBV19 . TRBD1
TGTGCCAGCCAAGAGACCCCAAGGTCCTACAATGAGCAGTTCTTC CASQETPRSYNEQFF TRBJ2-1 TRBV2 . .
TGTGCCAGCAGCTTAAACAGGGGCACGGAGACCCAGTACTTC CASSLNRGTETQYF TRBJ2-5 TRBV7-2 . TRBD1
TGCGCCGGCAGCGCTCGGGACAGGCATTCACCCCTCCACTTT CAGSARDRHSPLHF TRBJ1-6 TRBV2 . TRBD1
TGCAGCGCCCTGACAGGAAACACCATATATTTT CSALTGNTIYF TRBJ1-3 TRBV29-1 many .
TGCAGTGCTAGAGCCCCTCGGCTAGCGGGTACTGAAGCTTTCTTT CSARAPRLAGTEAFF TRBJ1-1 TRBV20-1 . .
TGTGCCAGCAGCCCCGGGACAGCGATCTCTGGGGCCAACGTCCTGACTTTC CASSPGTAISGANVLTF TRBJ2-6 TRBV6-1 . TRBD1
TGTGCCAGCAGCTTAGCGACCAGGGGTTCACCCCTCCACTTT CASSLATRGSPLHF TRBJ1-6 TRBV7-6 . .
TGTGCCAGCAGCTCGCACGGACTAGCGGGCGATCCTGGCGGGGAGCTGTTTTTT CASSSHGLAGDPGGELFF TRBJ2-2 TRBV7-6 . TRBD2
TGTGCCAGCAGCGTAGACCGAAGAGGAGGGGCCTACAATGAGCAGTACTTC CASSVDRRGGAYNEQYF TRBJ2-7 TRBV9 . .
TGCGCCAGCAGCTTGGCCTCGTCAGACAATGGCTACACCTTC CASSLASSDNGYTF TRBJ1-2 TRBV5-1 many .
TGTGCCAGCAGCCCCAGCACAGGGAAAAACTATGGCTACACCTTC CASSPSTGKNYGYTF TRBJ1-2 TRBV7-9 many .
TGTGCCAGCAGTTCAGACCGACTAGCGACTGAAGCTTTCTTT CASSSDRLATEAFF TRBJ1-1 TRBV7-9 . .
TGTGCCAGCAGGACGACAGGGGGCAAAGGGCAGCCCCAGCATTTT CASRTTGGKGQPQHF TRBJ1-5 TRBV6-5 many TRBD1